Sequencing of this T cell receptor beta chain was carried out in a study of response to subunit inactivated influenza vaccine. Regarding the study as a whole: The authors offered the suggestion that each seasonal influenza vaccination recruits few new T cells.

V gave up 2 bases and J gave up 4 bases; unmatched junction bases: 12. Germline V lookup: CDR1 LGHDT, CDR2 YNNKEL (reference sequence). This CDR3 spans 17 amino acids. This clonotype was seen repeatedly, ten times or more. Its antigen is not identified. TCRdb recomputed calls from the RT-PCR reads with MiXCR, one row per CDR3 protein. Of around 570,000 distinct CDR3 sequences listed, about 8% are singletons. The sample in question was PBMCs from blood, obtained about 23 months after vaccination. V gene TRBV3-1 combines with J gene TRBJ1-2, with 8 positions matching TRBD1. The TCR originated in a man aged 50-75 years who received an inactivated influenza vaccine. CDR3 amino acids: CASSQRGTGQGIYGYTF. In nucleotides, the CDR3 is TGTGCCAGCAGCCAAAGAGGGACAGGCCAGGGAATCTATGGCTACACCTTC. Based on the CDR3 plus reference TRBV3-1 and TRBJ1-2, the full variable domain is DTAVSQTPKYLVTQMGNDKSIKCEQNLGHDTMYWYKQDSKKFLKIMFSYNNKELIINETVPNRFSPKSPDKAHLNLHINSLELGDSAVYFCASSQRGTGQGIYGYTFGSGTRLTVV.